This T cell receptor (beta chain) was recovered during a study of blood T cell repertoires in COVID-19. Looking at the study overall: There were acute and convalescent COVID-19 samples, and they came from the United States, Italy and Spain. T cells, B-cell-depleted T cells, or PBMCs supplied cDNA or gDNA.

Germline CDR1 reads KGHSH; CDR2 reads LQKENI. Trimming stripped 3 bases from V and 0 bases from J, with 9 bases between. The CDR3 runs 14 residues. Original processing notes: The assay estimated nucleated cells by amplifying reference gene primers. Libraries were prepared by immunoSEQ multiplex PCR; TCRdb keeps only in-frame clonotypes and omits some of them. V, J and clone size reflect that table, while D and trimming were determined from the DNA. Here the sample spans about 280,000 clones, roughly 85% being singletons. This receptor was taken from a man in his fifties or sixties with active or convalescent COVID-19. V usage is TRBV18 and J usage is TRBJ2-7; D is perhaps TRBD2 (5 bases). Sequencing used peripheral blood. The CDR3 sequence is CASSPREFSYEQYF. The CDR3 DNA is TGTGCCAGCTCACCGAGGGAATTCTCCTACGAGCAGTACTTC.